The rows below give T cell receptor beta chains drawn from one sample of a study of cytomegalovirus exposure and HLA in healthy donors. TCRdb keeps only in-frame clones here, not all; method: immunoSEQ multiplex PCR. The data show about 150,000 clones, 80% to 90% seen once. The sample taken for sequencing was PBMCs. Receptors originate from a boy aged 2-9 years in good health and CMV-seronegative. Each CDR3 is given with its conserved first and last residue. D genes are given only for firm matches. Size is stated for part of the rows, as once, few or many counts, or as a class when the clone is expanded.

j_call: TRBJ2-3
clone_size: -
d_call: -
v_call: TRBV7-9
cdr3_aa: CASSLQAMDF
cdr3_nt: TGTGCCAGCAGCCTCCAGGCTATGGATTTT

j_call: TRBJ2-1
clone_size: -
d_call: -
v_call: TRBV4-3
cdr3_aa: CASSQDPGQVGQFF
cdr3_nt: TGCGCCAGCAGCCAAGATCCTGGGCAAGTTGGGCAGTTCTTC

j_call: TRBJ1-6
clone_size: -
d_call: TRBD1
v_call: TRBV5-1
cdr3_aa: CASSLGQVDSPLHF
cdr3_nt: TGCGCCAGCAGCCTCGGACAGGTCGATTCACCCCTCCACTTT

j_call: TRBJ2-2
clone_size: -
d_call: TRBD1
v_call: TRBV15
cdr3_aa: CATSRETGSNTGELFF
cdr3_nt: TGTGCCACCAGCAGGGAGACAGGGTCGAACACCGGGGAGCTGTTTTTT

j_call: TRBJ2-1
clone_size: -
d_call: -
v_call: TRBV9
cdr3_aa: CASSIGPEYNEQFF
cdr3_nt: TGTGCCAGCAGCATAGGGCCGGAGTACAATGAGCAGTTCTTC

j_call: TRBJ1-6
clone_size: -
d_call: -
v_call: TRBV19
cdr3_aa: CASSIKGGSPLHF
cdr3_nt: TGTGCCAGTAGTATAAAAGGGGGTTCACCCCTCCACTTT

j_call: TRBJ2-5
clone_size: -
d_call: -
v_call: TRBV5-5
cdr3_aa: CASSLNTGDLETQYF
cdr3_nt: TGTGCCAGCAGCTTGAATACAGGGGACTTGGAGACCCAGTACTTC

j_call: TRBJ1-6
clone_size: -
d_call: -
v_call: TRBV7-9
cdr3_aa: CASTLGGVNSPLHF
cdr3_nt: TGTGCCAGCACCCTGGGGGGGGTAAATTCACCCCTCCACTTT

j_call: TRBJ1-5
clone_size: once
d_call: TRBD1
v_call: TRBV19
cdr3_aa: CASSSQDRGFNQPQHF
cdr3_nt: TGTGCCAGTAGTTCCCAGGACAGGGGGTTCAATCAGCCCCAGCATTTT

j_call: TRBJ1-1
clone_size: -
d_call: TRBD1
v_call: TRBV5-6
cdr3_aa: CASSSPGTGNTEAFF
cdr3_nt: TGTGCCAGCAGTTCCCCCGGGACAGGGAACACTGAAGCTTTCTTT

j_call: TRBJ1-1
clone_size: few
d_call: TRBD1
v_call: TRBV7-2
cdr3_aa: CASSPRQGGRTEAFF
cdr3_nt: TGTGCCAGCAGCCCAAGACAGGGGGGTAGAACTGAAGCTTTCTTT

j_call: TRBJ1-2
clone_size: -
d_call: TRBD1
v_call: TRBV27
cdr3_aa: CASSLEPGTAVDYGYTF
cdr3_nt: TGTGCCAGCAGCTTAGAACCCGGGACAGCGGTGGATTATGGCTACACCTTC

j_call: TRBJ2-5
clone_size: -
d_call: -
v_call: TRBV4-1
cdr3_aa: CASSQFGTVQETQYF
cdr3_nt: TGCGCCAGCAGCCAATTTGGCACAGTGCAAGAGACCCAGTACTTC

j_call: TRBJ1-2
clone_size: -
d_call: TRBD1
v_call: TRBV11-2
cdr3_aa: CASSLAPDRGGYTF
cdr3_nt: TGTGCCAGCAGCCTAGCCCCGGACAGGGGCGGCTACACCTTC

j_call: TRBJ1-4
clone_size: -
d_call: -
v_call: TRBV6-1
cdr3_aa: CASSELGGRWGKLFF
cdr3_nt: TGTGCCAGCAGTGAACTGGGGGGGCGTTGGGGAAAACTGTTTTTT

j_call: TRBJ1-1
clone_size: -
d_call: -
v_call: TRBV5-1
cdr3_aa: CASLPGDTSAGEAFF
cdr3_nt: TGCGCCAGCCTACCCGGGGATACATCTGCAGGTGAAGCTTTCTTT

j_call: TRBJ2-3
clone_size: -
d_call: TRBD1
v_call: TRBV27
cdr3_aa: CASSSDRADTQYF
cdr3_nt: TGTGCCAGCAGTTCGGACAGGGCCGACACGCAGTATTTT